This TCR beta chain was recorded in a study of blood T cells in healthy people across ages. A second PCR, run for roughly 7 to 11 cycles, used a sample-barcoded 5' primer plus a J-beta primer mix. Samples each returned at least 3 million CDR3-containing paired-end reads. TCRdb redid the calling of the 5' RACE reads with MiXCR, one entry per CDR3 protein. The repertoire consists of more than 800,000 distinct CDR3 sequences, with 45% occurring once and the leading ten covering approximately 17%. This clonotype has only a few counts. As yet, its antigen is unknown. The ends were cut back, 8 bases at V and 3 bases at J, with 14 bases in the middle. CDR1 is LNHDA and CDR2 is SQIVND in the germline V gene (reference sequence). The CDR3 is 13 amino acids. Study-level points and caveats: Per million T cells, TCR beta diversity dropped about linearly as age rose. Long-lived donors carried more naive CD4+ cells and greater diversity than aged donors.

The TCR comes from a woman aged 55-70 years in good health. The gene calls are TRBV19 and TRBJ2-7, with D perhaps TRBD2 (6 bases). Material: blood. CDR3 DNA: TGTGCCAGTGGACACTCCGGGAGCTACGAGCAGTACTTC. Its translation: CASGHSGSYEQYF.